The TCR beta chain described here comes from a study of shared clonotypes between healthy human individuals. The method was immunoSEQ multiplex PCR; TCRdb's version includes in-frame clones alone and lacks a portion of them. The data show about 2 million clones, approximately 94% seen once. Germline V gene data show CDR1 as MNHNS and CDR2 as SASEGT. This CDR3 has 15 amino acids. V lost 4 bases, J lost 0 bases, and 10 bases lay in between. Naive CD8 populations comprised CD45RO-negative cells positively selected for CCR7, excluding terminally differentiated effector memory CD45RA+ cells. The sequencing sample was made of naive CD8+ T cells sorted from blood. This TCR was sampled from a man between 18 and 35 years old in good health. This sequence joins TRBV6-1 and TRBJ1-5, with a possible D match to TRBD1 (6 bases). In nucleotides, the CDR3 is TGTGCCAGCAGTGTTCGGACAGTTAGCAATCAGCCCCAGCATTTT. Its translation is CASSVRTVSNQPQHF.